These 23 T cell receptor beta chains came from one sample sequenced in a study of T cell responses to AZD1222 COVID-19 vaccine. Sequenced by immunoSEQ multiplex PCR; TCRdb stores in-frame clones only, minus some. The profile shows around 190,000 clones, 80% to 90% of them singletons. The input for sequencing was peripheral blood, taken on day 0 of AZD1222 vaccination. All receptors come from an adult in good health.

The CDR3 sequence: CAISGWTSGRQREYNEQFF. CDR3 coding DNA: TGTGCCATCAGTGGCTGGACTAGCGGGAGACAGCGTGAGTACAATGAGCAGTTCTTC. V usage is TRBV10-3 and J usage is TRBJ2-1; TRBD2 matches at 13 bases. The CDR3 is 19 amino acids. From germline, CDR1 is ENHRY and CDR2 SYGVKD. J lost 4 bases, V lost 4 bases, and 13 bases had no gene match.

The rearrangement links TRBV3-1 (or the pseudogene TRBV3-2) to TRBJ2-2, with a weak D call TRBD1 (6 bases). CDR3 length: 17 residues. Germline loops: CDR1 LGHDT, CDR2 YNNKEL (reference sequence). Trimming stripped 0 bases from V and 3 bases from J, with 14 bases between. CDR3 region: CASSQDKAGADTGELFF. DNA for the CDR3: TGTGCCAGCAGCCAAGATAAGGCAGGGGCTGACACCGGGGAGCTGTTTTTT.

This chain connects TRBV10-3 to TRBJ2-7; maybe TRBD2 (5 bases). CDR1 and CDR2 from the germline V gene are ENHRY and SYGVKD. The CDR3 extends over 15 amino acids. The V end was cut by 4 bases, the J end by 1 base, with 14 bases between. The CDR3 sequence: CAISADPGSSYEQYF. CDR3 nucleotides: TGTGCCATCAGTGCAGACCCTGGGAGTTCCTACGAGCAGTACTTC.

This chain connects TRBV27 to TRBJ2-7; TRBD2 aligns across 13 bases. CDR3 length: 17 residues. Unmatched junction bases numbered 13, after V lost 5 bases and J lost 6 bases. Germline V gene lookup returns CDR1 MNHEY and CDR2 SMNVEV (reference sequence). The CDR3 sequence: CASSHSRTSGSIGEQYF. The DNA for the CDR3 is TGTGCCAGCAGTCACTCTCGGACTAGCGGGAGTATAGGCGAGCAGTACTTC.

The rearrangement uses TRBV30 and TRBJ1-1, with D unclear. This CDR3 is 13 amino acids long. From germline, CDR1 is GTSNPN and CDR2 SVGIG (reference sequence). V shed 2 bases and J shed 5 bases, with 12 bases lying between them. CDR3 in DNA: TGTGCCTGGAGTAAAGGGCAAAGGACTGAAGCTTTCTTT. It specifies CAWSKGQRTEAFF.

J is TRBJ1-4 and V is TRBV19; D uncertain. The germline V and J ends were trimmed by 4 bases and 2 bases, with 8 bases remaining between them. The CDR3 runs to 14 residues. CDR1 and CDR2 from the germline V gene are LNHDA and SQIVND (reference sequence). Here the CDR3 DNA reads TGTGCCAGTAGTAGGCAAACGACTAATGAAAAACTGTTTTTT. It codes for CASSRQTTNEKLFF.

A few counts support this clone. The V call is TRBV19, the J call TRBJ2-1; 11 positions match TRBD1. The V gene end was trimmed by 8 bases and the J gene end by 8 bases; junction bases not matched to a gene: 8. The CDR3 has 14 residues. Looked up from germline, CDR1 is LNHDA and CDR2 is SQIVND (reference sequence). In DNA, the CDR3 is TGTGCCAGTGCTTGGACAGGGGGCTTGGATGAGCAGTTCTTC. It specifies CASAWTGGLDEQFF.

This chain links TRBV10-3 with TRBJ2-1, with 8 bases aligning to TRBD1. CDR3 length equals 14 residues. In germline, CDR1 is ENHRY, CDR2 SYGVKD. Trimming took 10 bases from V and 1 from J; bases not matched to a gene: 6. The CDR3: CATQGAGSYNEQFF. DNA for the CDR3: TGTGCCACCCAGGGGGCGGGGTCCTACAATGAGCAGTTCTTC.

The chain combines TRBV5-1 with TRBJ1-3; D gene ambiguous. The CDR3 spans 14 residues. V was pared by 6 bases and J by 0 bases, with 10 bases between. Germline CDR1 is SGHRS and CDR2 is YFSETQ. The CDR3 DNA reads as TGCGCCAGCAAAGAGGGAGGCTCTGGAAACACCATATATTTT. Protein sequence: CASKEGGSGNTIYF.

The chain combines TRBV10-3 with TRBJ2-1, with 16 bases identical to TRBD2. The CDR3 contains 15 residues. The germline V gene encodes CDR1 ENHRY and CDR2 SYGVKD. V trimming: 8 bases; J trimming: 3 bases; junction bases outside the gene matches: 1. CDR3 protein: CAIGTSGRDYNEQFF. The CDR3 nucleotides are TGTGCCATCGGGACTAGCGGGAGGGACTACAATGAGCAGTTCTTC.

V usage is TRBV2 and J usage is TRBJ2-5; the D is unclear. The germline V and J ends were trimmed by 7 bases and 9 bases, with 15 bases remaining between them. The germline V gene encodes CDR1 SNHLY and CDR2 FYNNEI. This CDR3 is built from 12 residues. The CDR3 DNA follows: TGTGCCAGCAAAGGAGATCCGGGTTCCCAGTACTTC. Residues: CASKGDPGSQYF.

The CDR3 nucleotides read TGCGCCAGCAGTGGCATTGGGACAGGGGGCCGGTTGAATGAGCAGTTCTTC. As protein: CASSGIGTGGRLNEQFF. This chain connects TRBV10-2 to TRBJ2-1; 12 bases are shared with TRBD1. In germline, CDR1 is WSHSY, CDR2 SAAADI. CDR3 size: 17 residues. The V segment lost 4 bases and the J segment 7 bases; nucleotides outside the gene matches: 11.

V is TRBV19 and J is TRBJ2-2; TRBD2 agrees at 11 bases. The V segment lost 5 bases and the J segment 7 bases; nucleotides outside the gene matches: 15. Germline CDR1 is LNHDA and CDR2 is SQIVND (reference sequence). This CDR3 region has 18 residues. The CDR3 sequence is CASSVRLAGRASGGELFF. The DNA of the CDR3 is TGTGCCAGTAGTGTACGACTAGCGGGGAGGGCAAGTGGCGGGGAGCTGTTTTTT.

The CDR3 DNA is TGTGCCAGCGTAGGTGGGCTAGCGGGGGACTACGAGCAGTACTTC. It specifies CASVGGLAGDYEQYF. The V call is TRBV28, the J call TRBJ2-7; 10 bases are shared with TRBD2. J gave up 3 bases and V 8 bases, and 10 bases lay outside the gene matches. The CDR3 is 15 amino acids. Germline CDR1 and CDR2: MDHEN and SYDVKM.

The chain is built from TRBV9 and TRBJ2-1, with D tentatively TRBD1 or TRBD2 (5 bases each). There are 15 residues in the CDR3. Germline CDR1 is SGDLS and CDR2 is YYNGEE. Between the trimmed V and J ends, which lost 4 bases and 6 bases, there was a span of 17 bases. CDR3 bases: TGTGCCAGCAGCCCCATCATGAGGGACCGCAATGAGCAGTTCTTC. It is translated as CASSPIMRDRNEQFF.

The J gene is TRBJ1-2, the V gene TRBV20-1; perhaps TRBD1 as D (6 bases). The CDR3 covers 16 residues. The V end was cut by 3 bases, the J end by 5 bases, with 22 bases between. Germline-derived CDR1 and CDR2 are DFQATT and SNEGSKA (reference sequence). In DNA, the CDR3 is TGCAGTGCTAGTTCCGGGGGCTCAGCAGACTTGTATGGCTACACCTTC. Protein sequence: CSASSGGSADLYGYTF.

The V call is TRBV3-1 (or the pseudogene TRBV3-2), the J call TRBJ2-1, with TRBD2 identical over 9 bases. CDR3 length equals 15 residues. V shed 3 bases, J shed 3 bases, and the junction held 3 bases outside the gene matches. Germline V gene sequence: CDR1 LGHDT, CDR2 YNNKEL (reference sequence). CDR3 in DNA: TGTGCCAGCAGCCACGAGCGGGGGGTCTACAATGAGCAGTTCTTC. Translating gives CASSHERGVYNEQFF.

V and J are TRBV30 and TRBJ1-4; D not certain. Trimming took off 5 bases at V and 5 bases at J, with 12 bases between the two ends. This CDR3 is built from 13 residues. Germline CDR1 is GTSNPN and CDR2 is SVGIG (reference sequence). CDR3 DNA: TGTGCCTGGGGCCACCCGAACAATGAAAAACTGTTTTTT. Translation: CAWGHPNNEKLFF.

V and J are TRBV9 and TRBJ1-6; D may be TRBD1 (6 bases). Trimming took 0 bases from V and 9 from J, leaving 13 bases between them. Germline V gives CDR1 SGDLS, CDR2 YYNGEE. The length of the CDR3 is 15 residues. The CDR3 loop is CASSVGKGGVSPLHF. CDR3 sequence (DNA): TGTGCCAGCAGCGTAGGAAAGGGGGGGGTTTCACCCCTCCACTTT. Supplemented by reference TRBV9 and TRBJ1-6, the full variable domain reads DSGVTQTPKHLITATGQRVTLRCSPRSGDLSVYWYQQSLDQGLQFLIQYYNGEERAKGNILERFSAQQFPDLHSELNLSSLELGDSALYFCASSVGKGGVSPLHFGNGTRLTVT.

V is TRBV10-3 and J is TRBJ2-1; 7 bases are a match to TRBD2. The germline V gene has CDR1 ENHRY and CDR2 SYGVKD. The CDR3 has 15 amino acids. V gave up 5 bases and J gave up 8 bases; unmatched junction bases: 12. CDR3 region: CAISPGGEGRYEQFF. The DNA of the CDR3 is TGTGCCATCAGTCCTGGGGGGGAGGGCCGGTATGAGCAGTTCTTC.

V usage is TRBV5-4 and J usage is TRBJ1-6, with 8 bases fitting TRBD1. CDR1 is SGHNT and CDR2 is YYREEE in the germline V gene (reference sequence). This CDR3 contains 16 residues. The V segment lost 2 bases and the J segment 6 bases; nucleotides outside the gene matches: 7. The CDR3 loop is CASSLGQGEGNSPLHF. CDR3 DNA sequence: TGTGCCAGCAGCTTAGGACAGGGCGAGGGTAATTCACCCCTCCACTTT. Full variable domain (outside the CDR3, taken from reference TRBV5-4 and TRBJ1-6): ETGVTQSPTHLIKTRGQQVTLRCSSQSGHNTVSWYQQALGQGPQFIFQYYREEENGRGNFPPRFSGLQFPNYSSELNVNALELDDSALYLCASSLGQGEGNSPLHFGNGTRLTVT.

This chain connects TRBV19 to TRBJ1-1, with 11 bases fitting TRBD1. Germline CDR1 is LNHDA and CDR2 is SQIVND (reference sequence). This CDR3 is 15 amino acids long. V was pared by 6 bases and J by 1 base, with 4 bases of the junction left unmatched. The CDR3 loop is CASSPGQGGNTEAFF. CDR3 nucleotides: TGTGCCAGTAGCCCGGGACAGGGGGGGAACACTGAAGCTTTCTTT.

V and J are TRBV29-1 and TRBJ2-1; D is perhaps TRBD2 (5 bases). From germline, CDR1 is SQVTM and CDR2 ANQGSEA. This CDR3 is built from 10 residues. For the CDR3, the DNA is TGCAGTACATTGGGAGATGTGCAGTTCTTC. Its translation is CSTLGDVQFF.